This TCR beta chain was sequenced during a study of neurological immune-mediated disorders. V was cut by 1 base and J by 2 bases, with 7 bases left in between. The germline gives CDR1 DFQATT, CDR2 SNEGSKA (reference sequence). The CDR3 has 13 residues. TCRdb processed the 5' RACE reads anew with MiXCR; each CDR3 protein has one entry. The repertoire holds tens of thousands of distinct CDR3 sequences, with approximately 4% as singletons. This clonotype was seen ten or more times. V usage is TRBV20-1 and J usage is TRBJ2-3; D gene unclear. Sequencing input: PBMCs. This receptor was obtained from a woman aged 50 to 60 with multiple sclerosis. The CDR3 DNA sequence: TGCAGTGCTAGAGCCCCCACCACAGATACGCAGTATTTT. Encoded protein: CSARAPTTDTQYF.